These 26 T cell receptor beta chains came from one sample sequenced in a study of control samples from healthy donors and cancer patients. Using immunoSEQ multiplex PCR, the repertoire was profiled, and TCRdb retains in-frame clones only, with some absent. Of roughly 86,000 clones detected, approximately 90% appear once; the ten largest clones hold around 3.5%. Material: blood. The source is a woman younger than 35 in good health.

The rearrangement uses TRBV7-9 and TRBJ2-1, with D perhaps TRBD2 (5 bases). This CDR3 region has 16 residues. Trimming pared 2 bases from V and 13 bases from J, leaving 24 bases between. Germline V gene lookup returns CDR1 SEHNR and CDR2 FQNEAQ (reference sequence). CDR3 residues: CASSLSPIFRGIAQFF. For the CDR3, the DNA is TGTGCCAGCAGCTTAAGCCCAATATTCCGGGGAATCGCCCAGTTCTTC. Full variable domain (outside the CDR3, taken from reference TRBV7-9 and TRBJ2-1): DTGVSQNPRHKITKRGQNVTFRCDPISEHNRLYWYRQTLGQGPEFLTYFQNEAQLEKSRLLSDRFSAERPKGSFSTLEIQRTEQGDSAMYLCASSLSPIFRGIAQFFGPGTRLTVL.

The chain carries TRBV14 and TRBJ1-4, with D hard to call. The germline CDR1 and CDR2 sequences are SGHDN and FVKESK. The CDR3 extends over 13 amino acids. V was shortened by 5 bases and J by 6 bases, with 10 bases between the two germline ends. The CDR3 nucleotides read TGTGCCAGCAGCTGGCGCAGTTATGAAAAACTGTTTTTT. It yields the protein CASSWRSYEKLFF.

The chain recombines TRBV7-3 with TRBJ1-2; possibly TRBD1 for D (6 bases). The V end was cut by 5 bases, the J end by 4 bases, with 17 bases between. The CDR3 consists of 15 residues. CDR1 and CDR2 from the germline V gene are SGHTA and FQGTGA. CDR3 DNA: TGTGCCAGCAGCCCAACACCGACAGGCCTCTATGGCTACACCTTC. Its translation is CASSPTPTGLYGYTF.

The rearrangement joins TRBV5-1 to TRBJ2-6, with D maybe TRBD2 (5 bases). This CDR3 region has 15 residues. Per germline, CDR1 SGHRS and CDR2 YFSETQ. V gave up 3 bases and J gave up 2 bases, with 9 bases separating them. The chain's CDR3 is CASSSSGTGANVLTF. The CDR3 DNA is TGCGCCAGCAGCTCGTCGGGGACTGGGGCCAACGTCCTGACTTTC.

The chain combines TRBV5-6 with TRBJ2-6; no clear D. V lost 0 bases and J 0 bases, leaving 10 bases between the germline ends. The CDR3 has 17 residues. Germline-derived CDR1 and CDR2 are SGHDT and YYEEEE. The CDR3 region is CASSLAGYPSGANVLTF. The CDR3 bases are TGTGCCAGCAGCTTGGCAGGTTACCCCTCTGGGGCCAACGTCCTGACTTTC.

Details on this clone: Other DNA sequences in this sample translate to the same CDR3. The chain employs TRBV3-1 (or the pseudogene TRBV3-2) and TRBJ2-2; D gene uncertain. With 3 bases removed from V and 5 bases from J, the gap between germline ends came to 4 bases. The CDR3 covers 12 residues. Per the germline V gene, CDR1 is LGHDT and CDR2 is YNNKEL (reference sequence). CDR3 sequence reads: CASSQGTGELFF. In nucleotides, the CDR3 is TGTGCCAGCAGCCAGGGTACCGGGGAGCTGTTTTTT.

V gene TRBV9 combines with J gene TRBJ2-2; 10 bases align to TRBD1. V shed 5 bases, J shed 2 bases, and the junction held 3 bases outside the gene matches. Germline lookup yields CDR1 SGDLS and CDR2 YYNGEE. This CDR3 is built from 15 residues. CDR3 coding DNA: TGTGCCAGCAGTTGGGACAGGGGAAACACCGGGGAGCTGTTTTTT. It specifies CASSWDRGNTGELFF.

The gene calls are TRBV10-2 and TRBJ1-2; no definite D call. The CDR3 contains 10 residues. V was cut by 6 bases and J by 3 bases, with 2 bases left in between. Germline V gives CDR1 WSHSY, CDR2 SAAADI. The CDR3, as DNA: TGCGCCAGCAGACACTATGGCTACACCTTC. This codes for CASRHYGYTF.

The sample holds a few counts of this clone. The rearrangement joins TRBV5-4 to TRBJ1-2; 9 bases are a match to TRBD1. Germline V gene lookup returns CDR1 SGHNT and CDR2 YYREEE (reference sequence). The CDR3 totals 13 residues. V lost 5 bases and J lost 8; bases outside the gene matches: 7. CDR3 amino acids: CASRRDREKGYTF. The CDR3 nucleotides are TGTGCCAGCAGGCGGGACAGGGAAAAAGGCTACACCTTC.

The chain links TRBV9 to TRBJ1-1, with 7 bases that match TRBD1. This CDR3 has 15 amino acids. The germline V gene has CDR1 SGDLS and CDR2 YYNGEE. Trimming removed 0 bases from V and 0 bases from J; junction bases left unmatched: 2. CDR3 nucleotide sequence: TGTGCCAGCAGCGTAGGGGACAGTATGAACACTGAAGCTTTCTTT. Protein: CASSVGDSMNTEAFF. Full variable domain (outside the CDR3, taken from reference TRBV9 and TRBJ1-1): DSGVTQTPKHLITATGQRVTLRCSPRSGDLSVYWYQQSLDQGLQFLIQYYNGEERAKGNILERFSAQQFPDLHSELNLSSLELGDSALYFCASSVGDSMNTEAFFGQGTRLTVV.

The chain recombines TRBV6-5 with TRBJ2-7; 9 nucleotides line up with TRBD1. Germline V CDR1 and CDR2: MNHEY, SVGAGI. This CDR3 has 14 residues. J gave up 5 bases and V 6 bases, and 8 bases lay outside the gene matches. The CDR3 loop reads CASRVTGGNHEQYF. Written as DNA, the CDR3 is TGTGCCAGCAGGGTGACAGGGGGGAACCACGAGCAGTACTTC.

The rearrangement uses TRBV18 and TRBJ2-5, with a weak D call TRBD2 (5 bases). This CDR3 spans 14 amino acids. Germline values: CDR1 KGHSH, CDR2 LQKENI. V gave up 0 bases and J gave up 4 bases, with 9 bases separating them. DNA for the CDR3: TGTGCCAGCTCACCACCGAAAGGAGGAGAGACCCAGTACTTC. This sequence encodes CASSPPKGGETQYF.

As regards this clone: The identical CDR3 is also encoded by other nucleotide sequences in the sample. The V call is TRBV5-1, the J call TRBJ1-1; no clear D gene. V lost 0 bases and J lost 1, with 4 bases in between. CDR1 and CDR2 from the germline V gene are SGHRS and YFSETQ. This CDR3 has 13 amino acids. CDR3 DNA: TGCGCCAGCAGCTTGGAGAGGAACACTGAAGCTTTCTTT. Translation: CASSLERNTEAFF.

The CDR3 spells CAWSVRSGLSYNEQFF. CDR3 coding DNA: TGTGCCTGGAGTGTACGTAGCGGGCTCTCCTACAATGAGCAGTTCTTC. V is TRBV30 and J is TRBJ2-1; TRBD2 matches at 7 bases. The CDR3 runs to 16 residues. V gave up 0 bases and J gave up 0 bases; unmatched junction bases: 5. Germline assignment: CDR1 GTSNPN and CDR2 SVGIG (reference sequence).

This chain joins TRBV27 and TRBJ1-6; D is undetermined. Germline loops: CDR1 MNHEY, CDR2 SMNVEV (reference sequence). CDR3 length equals 14 residues. Trimming stripped 4 bases from V and 6 bases from J, with 10 bases between. CDR3 sequence: CASSSNPINSPLHF. CDR3 nucleotide sequence: TGTGCCAGCAGTTCAAACCCTATTAATTCACCCCTCCACTTT.

The chain is built from TRBV9 and TRBJ2-1, with no clear D. CDR3 length: 15 residues. The germline V gene encodes CDR1 SGDLS and CDR2 YYNGEE. V shed 0 bases and J shed 0 bases, with 7 bases lying between them. CDR3 sequence: CASSVEDSSYNEQFF. In nucleotides, the CDR3 is TGTGCCAGCAGCGTAGAGGATAGCTCCTACAATGAGCAGTTCTTC.

The rearrangement uses TRBV5-6 and TRBJ1-2, with a possible D match to TRBD1 (6 bases). V was clipped by 4 bases and J by 2 bases, with 15 bases between them. This CDR3 has 15 residues. CDR1 is SGHDT, CDR2 YYEEEE, per germline. CDR3 protein: CASSPPVGGNYGYTF. The CDR3 DNA reads TGTGCCAGCAGCCCCCCGGTGGGGGGCAACTATGGCTACACCTTC. Supplemented by reference TRBV5-6 and TRBJ1-2, the full variable domain reads DAGVTQSPTHLIKTRGQQVTLRCSPKSGHDTVSWYQQALGQGPQFIFQYYEEEERQRGNFPDRFSGHQFPNYSSELNVNALLLGDSALYLCASSPPVGGNYGYTFGSGTRLTVV.

Notes on this clone: Other DNA sequences in the same sample also yield this CDR3. The chain carries TRBV4-1 and TRBJ1-2; 8 bases agree with TRBD1. Germline V lookup: CDR1 MGHRA, CDR2 YSYEKL. The CDR3 sequence is 14 residues long. Trimming cost V 4 bases and J 3 bases; bases outside gene matches: 4. The CDR3 loop reads CASSRLTGDYGYTF. CDR3 DNA: TGCGCCAGCAGCCGACTGACAGGGGACTATGGCTACACCTTC.

The chain recombines TRBV5-1 with TRBJ2-1, with D possibly being TRBD2 (6 bases). This CDR3 comprises 14 residues. CDR1 is SGHRS, CDR2 YFSETQ, per germline. V lost 3 bases and J lost 9, with 16 bases in between. In DNA, the CDR3 is TGCGCCAGCAGCTCTGGGAGGTCCGGAGGTGAGCAGTTCTTC. Translated: CASSSGRSGGEQFF.

The chain joins TRBV18 to TRBJ1-6; D perhaps matches TRBD1 (5 bases). The V gene lost 3 bases and the J gene lost 11 bases, with 20 bases spanning the gap. The CDR3 covers 16 residues. Germline V gene sequence: CDR1 KGHSH, CDR2 LQKENI. In DNA, the CDR3 is TGTGCCAGCTCACCTCAGAACCGGGACTATGGGGCACCCCTCCACTTT. The encoded protein is CASSPQNRDYGAPLHF.

The gene calls are TRBV3-1 (or the pseudogene TRBV3-2) and TRBJ1-1; weak D call: TRBD1 (5 bases). The germline V gene has CDR1 LGHDT and CDR2 YNNKEL (reference sequence). The CDR3 is 14 amino acids. The germline V and J ends were trimmed by 8 bases and 2 bases, with 15 bases remaining between them. The CDR3 nucleotides are TGTGCCAGCCAACAGTACGGGGCCAACACTGAAGCTTTCTTT. Its protein product is CASQQYGANTEAFF.

This chain links TRBV7-9 with TRBJ1-1; D remains ambiguous. Per the germline V gene, CDR1 is SEHNR and CDR2 is FQNEAQ (reference sequence). V was pared by 2 bases and J by 4 bases, with 14 bases between. The CDR3 has 15 residues. In DNA form, the CDR3 reads TGTGCCAGCAGCTTAACAAGAGATGGGGTCACTGAAGCTTTCTTT. Encoded protein: CASSLTRDGVTEAFF. The full variable domain, its missing parts supplied by reference TRBV7-9 and TRBJ1-1, is DTGVSQNPRHKITKRGQNVTFRCDPISEHNRLYWYRQTLGQGPEFLTYFQNEAQLEKSRLLSDRFSAERPKGSFSTLEIQRTEQGDSAMYLCASSLTRDGVTEAFFGQGTRLTVV.

The J gene is TRBJ1-1, the V gene TRBV7-8; D gene uncertain. CDR3 length: 16 amino acids. CDR1 and CDR2 from the germline V gene are SGHVS and FQNEAQ. Between the trimmed V and J ends, which lost 3 bases and 1 base, there was a span of 15 bases. The CDR3 here is CASSFGRTMGNTEAFF. The CDR3 DNA reads as TGTGCCAGCAGCTTCGGACGCACAATGGGGAACACTGAAGCTTTCTTT. Based on the CDR3 plus reference TRBV7-8 and TRBJ1-1, the full variable domain is GAGVSQSPRYKVAKRGQDVALRCDPISGHVSLFWYQQALGQGPEFLTYFQNEAQLDKSGLPSDRFFAERPEGSVSTLKIQRTQQEDSAVYLCASSFGRTMGNTEAFFGQGTRLTVV.

This chain connects TRBV6-2 or TRBV6-3 to TRBJ1-5; D unresolved. CDR3 length: 15 amino acids. V was cut by 0 bases and J by 3 bases, with 9 bases left in between. Looked up from germline, CDR1 is MNHEY and CDR2 is SVGEGT. The DNA of the CDR3 is TGTGCCAGCAGTTACTCGACACTTTTCAATCAGCCCCAGCATTTT. This sequence encodes CASSYSTLFNQPQHF.

The V gene is TRBV6-5, the J gene TRBJ1-1, with D possibly being TRBD1 (5 bases). The CDR3 totals 13 residues. V was clipped by 6 bases and J by 4 bases, with 12 bases between them. From germline, CDR1 is MNHEY and CDR2 SVGAGI. The CDR3 reads CASRTAGSTEAFF. Here the CDR3 DNA reads TGTGCCAGCAGAACGGCAGGGAGCACTGAAGCTTTCTTT.

The table lists this clone with a count of one. The chain carries TRBV5-4 and TRBJ1-4; 8 bases are shared with TRBD1. The germline gives CDR1 SGHNT, CDR2 YYREEE (reference sequence). V was pared by 4 bases and J by 11 bases, with 10 bases of the junction left unmatched. The CDR3 is 14 residues long. The CDR3 DNA is TGTGCCAGCAGCCTGACAGGGGAGAAAGACAAACTGTTTTTT. Encoded protein: CASSLTGEKDKLFF.